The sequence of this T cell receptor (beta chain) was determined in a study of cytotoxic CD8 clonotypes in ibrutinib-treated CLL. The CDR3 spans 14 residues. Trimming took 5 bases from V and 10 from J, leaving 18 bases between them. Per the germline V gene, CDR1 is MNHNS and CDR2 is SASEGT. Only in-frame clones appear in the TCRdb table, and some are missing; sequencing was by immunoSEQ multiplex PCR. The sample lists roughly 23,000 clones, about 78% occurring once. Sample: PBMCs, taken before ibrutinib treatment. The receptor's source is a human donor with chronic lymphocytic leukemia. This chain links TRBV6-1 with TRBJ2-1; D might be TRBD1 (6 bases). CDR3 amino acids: CASSRDGTFTEQFF. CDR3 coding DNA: TGTGCCAGCAGTAGAGACGGGACATTCACGGAGCAGTTCTTC.